This T cell receptor beta chain was observed in a study of graft-versus-host responses after intestinal transplantation. Study at large: Every one of the recipients received anti-thymocyte globulin induction and afterwards took tacrolimus and steroids for about 3 years.

Measured with immunoSEQ multiplex PCR; TCRdb has only the in-frame clones, and not every one. This table holds around 90,000 clones, roughly 92% found once. General observations from the study: Detected in recipient marrow were GvH clones, some of which were first observed in ileum or blood.

Regarding this clone: Its antigen is as yet unknown.

Germline V gene lookup returns CDR1 SQVTM and CDR2 ANQGSEA. V lost 0 bases to trimming and J lost 0 bases, with 11 bases between them. The CDR3 length is 15 residues. This sequence joins TRBV29-1 and TRBJ2-5; D unresolved. The sequence came from a human donor who received an intestinal transplant. The starting material was unstimulated CD4+ T cells sorted from spleen or lymph node cells, obtained before intestinal transplant. The CDR3 DNA reads TGCAGCGTTGAAGATCGTCGGAAACACCAAGAGACCCAGTACTTC. Amino acid sequence: CSVEDRRKHQETQYF. Full variable domain (missing parts from reference TRBV29-1 and TRBJ2-5): SAVISQKPSRDICQRGTSLTIQCQVDSQVTMMFWYRQQPGQSLTLIATANQGSEATYESGFVIDKFPISRPNLTFSTLTVSNMSPEDSSIYLCSVEDRRKHQETQYFGPGTRLLVL.